This T cell receptor beta chain comes out of a study of T-cell reconstitution after alpha-beta-depleted transplantation in children. Germline V CDR1 and CDR2: SGHRS, YFSETQ. Deletions cut 4 bases from V and 0 bases from J, with 12 bases between. This CDR3 has 15 amino acids. This clonotype occurred many times. TCRbeta library preparation incorporated unique molecular identifiers. TCRdb used MiXCR to reprocess the PCR reads, holding one entry per CDR3 protein. The table lists approximately 590,000 distinct CDR3 sequences, 10% to 13% of them singletons, with 4% to 5% in the top ten. V and J are TRBV5-1 and TRBJ2-3; possibly TRBD1 for D (6 bases). The starting material was PBMCs from the stem cell graft donor, obtained from the stem cell graft. This receptor was obtained from a human donor who donated a stem cell graft to a child with acute myeloid leukemia. The CDR3 sequence is CASSPGQPSTDTQYF. In DNA, the CDR3 is TGCGCCAGCAGCCCTGGACAGCCGAGCACAGATACGCAGTATTTT.